The rows below give T cell receptor beta chains drawn from one sample of a study of T cells in Graves' hyperthyroidism and ophthalmopathy. TCRdb re-analysed the multiplex PCR reads in MiXCR, keeping a single row per CDR3 protein. The sample consists of around 580,000 distinct CDR3 sequences, more than 45% of them appearing once. The sequencing sample was made of peripheral blood or thyroid tissue (not recorded which). All receptors derive from a woman between 18 and 30 years old with Graves' hyperthyroidism. The conserved cysteine and the conserved F or W are not part of the CDR3 here. Only part of the rows carry a size: once, few, many, or a class if the clone is expanded.

TRBV27	-	ASSFGEANVLT
TRBV2	many	ASMHVNTIY
TRBV29-1	-	SVPHLDRGETQY
TRBV27	few	ASSSNWDRGLSGANVLT
TRBV10-3	-	ANSGQLNTGELF
TRBV6-5	-	ASSYLYSGSYEQY
TRBV12-3/TRBV12-4	many	ASRSATTLDEKLF
TRBV11-2	many	ASSYGYQETQY
TRBV24-1	-	ATSDLPRTDNSPLH
TRBV6-2/TRBV6-3	few	ASSYRSRGTGELF
TRBV2	-	ASTGNKETQH
TRBV7-9	-	ASSTAPTENYGYT
TRBV2	-	ASSVWGSSSYEQY
TRBV2	once	ASDQGNQPQH
TRBV25-1	-	ASWEGRVTEAF
TRBV6-2/TRBV6-3	many	ASGQPNTEAF
TRBV7-9	-	AGSLIFGRASGELF
TRBV24-1	-	ATSDTGQGALVDEQF
TRBV20-1	many	SARDHTGELF
TRBV25-1	-	ASGRRGSTDTQY
TRBV5-5	many	ASSLGTTTTNYGYT
TRBV7-9	many	ASSLTRSYEQY
TRBV4-1	many	ASSQVRGGRGYT
TRBV4-2	many	AIRGYYEQY
TRBV29-1	-	SAEKAGPASGRWYNEQF
TRBV13	many	ASRDAGKAIRSYT
TRBV27	many	ASSWTSGTWPPY
TRBV6-5	many	ASSYSRYYYEQY
TRBV7-9	-	ASSTSGGYNEQF
TRBV10-3	-	AKRTSGSAYEQY
TRBV7-2	-	ASSFGLGGGELF
TRBV2	once	ASSYSGQGLHSPLH
TRBV7-6	-	ASNPGQGGNVLT
TRBV11-2	-	ASSPRTGLDTIY
TRBV7-9	many	ASSNPRDRGTANTGELF
TRBV29-1	-	SVAQGWYGYT
TRBV7-9	-	AGAGAGANVLT
TRBV20-1	many	SVRTRNGYT
TRBV29-1	-	SVEDGQGGNQPQH
TRBV12-3/TRBV12-4	many	ASSLTGAFSYEQY
TRBV19	many	ASSIDPQSEGKLF
TRBV20-1	many	SARRDRVGETQY
TRBV29-1	-	SVERFPNTNYGYT
TRBV7-2	many	ASSDWTSGRQETQY
TRBV7-6	few	ASSSGRADEQY
TRBV29-1	-	SVGAMTGATEAF
TRBV9	many	ASSFGQDQETQY
TRBV2	-	ASSEGLGYEQY
TRBV6-1	few	ASRIPGRFSTQY